This TCR beta chain was observed in a study of radiation and T cells in renal cell carcinoma. Whole-study findings and limits: From baseline, blood top tumor clonotypes peaked at 2 weeks post-radiation.

Time point described: blood 4 weeks post-SBRT, at nephrectomy. Treatment defined: 15 Gy SBRT to primary tumor, nephrectomy 4 weeks later. On this clone itself: What it binds is unknown.

TCRdb's copy holds only in-frame clones and misses some; the assay was immunoSEQ multiplex PCR. Found here are about 100,000 clones, 84% of them singletons; the top ten hold under 8.5%. This receptor was obtained from a man between 60 and 75 years old with renal cell carcinoma. The sample here was blood, taken from a patient whose treatment included radiotherapy and nephrectomy.

CDR3 residues: CASSSGLDPYNEQFF. The CDR3 DNA reads as TGTGCCAGCAGTTCCGGACTAGATCCCTACAATGAGCAGTTCTTC. The chain combines TRBV7-2 with TRBJ2-1; 7 nucleotides agree with TRBD2. J gave up 2 bases and V 6 bases, and 7 bases lay outside the gene matches. The CDR3 is 15 residues long. Per the germline V gene, CDR1 is SGHTA and CDR2 is FQGNSA. The full variable domain, completed using reference TRBV7-2 and TRBJ2-1, is GAGVSQSPSNKVTEKGKDVELRCDPISGHTALYWYRQSLGQGLEFLIYFQGNSAPDKSGLPSDRFSAERTGGSVSTLTIQRTQQEDSAVYLCASSSGLDPYNEQFFGPGTRLTVL.